The rows below give T cell receptor beta chains drawn from one sample of a study of cytomegalovirus exposure and HLA in healthy donors. Repertoires were generated with immunoSEQ multiplex PCR, while TCRdb's copy carries only in-frame clones and drops some. The sample comprises around 99,000 clones, around 77% of which are singletons, and roughly 3.2% rests with the top ten. Sequenced sample: PBMCs. The source is a man in his forties in good health and CMV-seronegative. CDR3s include the opening cysteine and the closing phenylalanine or tryptophan. A D gene is named only where the DNA matches it firmly. Clone size is given for some rows only: seen once, a few or many times, or a class if the clone is expanded.

TRBJ1-5 | 14 | TRBV10-1 | TRBD1 | few | TGCGCCAGTTTACAGGGGTCGGACTGTCAGCCCCAGCATTTT | CASLQGSDCQPQHF
TRBJ2-5 | 15 | TRBV2 | - | - | TGTGCCAGCAGTAGAGGTGGGGGCCCCCAAGAGACCCAGTACTTC | CASSRGGGPQETQYF
TRBJ2-4 | 14 | TRBV27 | - | - | TGTGCCAGCAGTCCCTTGGGGCCGGGAAACATTCAGTACTTC | CASSPLGPGNIQYF
TRBJ1-3 | 16 | TRBV6-6 | TRBD1 | - | TGTGCCAGCAGCCCGGGGCAGGGGGCTAGTGGAAACACCATATATTTT | CASSPGQGASGNTIYF
TRBJ1-6 | 15 | TRBV30 | - | - | TGTGCCTGGAGAGTTAACGACCAGGGAAATTCACCCCTCCACTTT | CAWRVNDQGNSPLHF
TRBJ2-7 | 14 | TRBV27 | TRBD2 | - | TGTGCCAGCAGAACACTTAGCGGGAGGGCCGAGCAGTACTTC | CASRTLSGRAEQYF
TRBJ1-5 | 15 | TRBV9 | TRBD1 | - | TGTGCCAGCAGCGCAGGACAGGGATCCAATCAGCCCCAGCATTTT | CASSAGQGSNQPQHF
TRBJ1-1 | 13 | TRBV30 | - | - | TGTGCCTGGAGTGCCCGGGTAGACACTGAAGCTTTCTTT | CAWSARVDTEAFF
TRBJ2-1 | 13 | TRBV4-2 | - | - | TGTGCCAGCAGCCAATCTACCGACAATGAGCAGTTCTTC | CASSQSTDNEQFF
TRBJ1-5 | 15 | TRBV28 | TRBD1 | - | TGTGCCAGCAAATATACAGGGGCGAGCAATCAGCCCCAGCATTTT | CASKYTGASNQPQHF
TRBJ2-7 | 13 | TRBV2 | TRBD1 | - | TGTGCCAGCTTATGGGACAGCCAATACGAGCAGTACTTC | CASLWDSQYEQYF
TRBJ1-2 | 14 | TRBV13 | TRBD1 | few | TGTGCCAGCAGCCGACAGGGGGATGACTATGGCTACACCTTC | CASSRQGDDYGYTF
TRBJ2-5 | 13 | TRBV5-6 | TRBD1 | - | TGTGCCAGCAGCCTGACAGGGACCGGGACCCAGTACTTC | CASSLTGTGTQYF
TRBJ2-1 | 17 | TRBV11-2 | - | - | TGTGCCAGCAGCTTAGTTGCGGGGTTCGGCTCCTACAATGAGCAGTTCTTC | CASSLVAGFGSYNEQFF
TRBJ2-1 | 15 | TRBV7-2 | TRBD2 | - | TGTGCCAGCAGCTCGGGACTAGCGAAAAACAATGAGCAGTTCTTC | CASSSGLAKNNEQFF
TRBJ1-1 | 12 | TRBV19 | - | - | TGTGCCAGTAGTCCCGAGCAGGGTGAAGCTTTCTTT | CASSPEQGEAFF
TRBJ2-6 | 15 | TRBV29-1 | - | - | TGCAGCGTTGGGATAGGAGCATCTGGGGCCAACGTCCTGACTTTC | CSVGIGASGANVLTF
TRBJ2-2 | 14 | TRBV5-1 | - | - | TGCGCCAGCAGCTTGGTCATCAACACCGGGGAGCTGTTTTTT | CASSLVINTGELFF
TRBJ1-6 | 16 | TRBV7-8 | TRBD1 | - | TGTGCCAGTACGGACAGGGGCTCTCCGGCTGGATCACCCCTCCACTTT | CASTDRGSPAGSPLHF
TRBJ1-1 | 14 | TRBV7-9 | - | - | TGTGCCAGCAGCTTAGGTGAGGAAAACACTGAAGCTTTCTTT | CASSLGEENTEAFF
TRBJ2-4 | 17 | TRBV5-6 | TRBD2 | - | TGTGCCAGCAGCTTGCGGGGCGCGGGGGGATGGAGAAACATTCAGTACTTC | CASSLRGAGGWRNIQYF
TRBJ1-2 | 15 | TRBV9 | TRBD1 | - | TGTGCCAGCAGCACCGGGACAGGGTTACTAGATGGCTACACCTTC | CASSTGTGLLDGYTF
TRBJ1-2 | 12 | TRBV5-6 | - | few | TGTGCCAGCAGCTTGGCGGGACAATTTTACACCTTC | CASSLAGQFYTF